These T cell receptor beta chains were read from a single sample in a study of cytomegalovirus exposure and HLA in healthy donors. Using immunoSEQ multiplex PCR, the repertoire was profiled, and TCRdb retains in-frame clones only, with some absent. The repertoire includes approximately 140,000 clones, around 85% of them detected once, and roughly 1.8% sits in the top ten. Sequencing was carried out using PBMCs. The source is a boy aged 5-17 years in good health and CMV-seronegative. CDR3s include the opening cysteine and the closing phenylalanine or tryptophan. D genes are given only for firm matches. The size field is filled for only some rows; it gives once, few, many or a size class.

V	size	J	D	DNA	CDR3
TRBV5-4	.	TRBJ2-3	.	TGTGCCAGCAGCACCGCCCGAGGGACAGATACGCAGTATTTT	CASSTARGTDTQYF
TRBV7-3	.	TRBJ2-7	TRBD1	TGTGCCAGCAGTCTCGAGAGGACAGGGGATTACGAGCAGTACTTC	CASSLERTGDYEQYF
TRBV13	.	TRBJ2-7	.	TGTGCCAGCAGCTTAGGTACAGGCACCTACGAGCAGTACTTC	CASSLGTGTYEQYF
TRBV7-9	.	TRBJ2-7	.	TGTGCCAGCAGCTTAGGCCCAGCTAGCTCCTACGAGCAGTACTTC	CASSLGPASSYEQYF
TRBV11-2	once	TRBJ2-1	.	TGTGCCAGCAGCTCCCAGGTATTGGCGGGAACCTACAATGAGCAGTTCTTC	CASSSQVLAGTYNEQFF
TRBV10-3	.	TRBJ1-3	.	TGTGCCATCAGTCAAGGACTGTCCTCTGGAAACACCATATATTTT	CAISQGLSSGNTIYF
TRBV4-3	.	TRBJ1-6	.	TGCGCCAGCAGGCCTAGCGGGGGGAGCTCCTATAATTCACCCCTCCACTTT	CASRPSGGSSYNSPLHF
TRBV7-8	.	TRBJ2-2	.	TGTGCCAGCAGGCAGGGGGGCACCGGGGAGCTGTTTTTT	CASRQGGTGELFF
TRBV30	.	TRBJ1-5	TRBD1	TGTGCCTGGAGTGGGAACAGGGGCGGCCAGCCCCAGCATTTT	CAWSGNRGGQPQHF
TRBV9	.	TRBJ1-2	TRBD1	TGTGCCAGCAGCGTAGGATCGACAGGGAAAAACTATGGCTACACCTTC	CASSVGSTGKNYGYTF
TRBV5-1	.	TRBJ2-3	.	TGCGCCAGCAGCTTGAGTCGAGCGGCTAGCACAGATACGCAGTATTTT	CASSLSRAASTDTQYF
TRBV2	.	TRBJ2-7	.	TGTGCCAGCAGTGTACCAGAGACATCCTTC	CASSVPETSF
TRBV5-4	.	TRBJ2-1	.	TGTGCCAGCAGACTGGGACTCACGATCAATGAGCAGTTCTTC	CASRLGLTINEQFF
TRBV27	once	TRBJ2-7	TRBD1	TGTGCCAGCCGCGGACAGGGACTCTACGAGCAGTACTTC	CASRGQGLYEQYF
TRBV9	once	TRBJ2-7	.	TGTGCCAGCAGCGTAGGTCGTGATTCTAGCTCCTACGAGCAGTACTTC	CASSVGRDSSSYEQYF
TRBV9	.	TRBJ2-1	.	TGTGCCAGCAGCGTAGATGAGACAGTTTACCCCTACAATGAGCAGTTCTTC	CASSVDETVYPYNEQFF
TRBV7-9	once	TRBJ2-7	.	TGTGCCAGCAGCTTAGTAGCTTGCGAGCAGTACTTC	CASSLVACEQYF
TRBV5-1	once	TRBJ2-1	TRBD1	TGCGCCAGCAGCTTGGGGGACAGGGGAATTAATGAGCAGTTCTTC	CASSLGDRGINEQFF
TRBV18	.	TRBJ1-5	TRBD1	TGTGCCAGCTCACAGACTGGGACAGGGTCGATTCAGCCCCAGCATTTT	CASSQTGTGSIQPQHF
TRBV10-3	.	TRBJ1-5	.	TGTGCCATCAGTGAGTCGACTTCGGGGGATCAGCCCCAGCATTTT	CAISESTSGDQPQHF
TRBV19	.	TRBJ2-1	.	TGTGCCAGTAGTCCATCCCGCGGGCCCCCCTACAATGAGCAGTTCTTC	CASSPSRGPPYNEQFF
TRBV30	.	TRBJ2-7	TRBD1	TGTGCCTGGGGTCTGGGACAGGGGCGAATGGAGCAGTACTTC	CAWGLGQGRMEQYF
TRBV11-3	.	TRBJ2-5	TRBD2	TGTGCCAGCAGTCCAGGACTAGCTTCTGAAGAGACCCAGTACTTC	CASSPGLASEETQYF
TRBV6-6	.	TRBJ1-2	TRBD1	TGTGCCAGCAGAAGCGTCCGGGACAGGGTTTTTGGCTACACCTTC	CASRSVRDRVFGYTF
TRBV29-1	.	TRBJ1-1	TRBD1	TGCAGCGCCGAGGGGATCACAGGGGCCGACGAAGCTTTCTTT	CSAEGITGADEAFF
TRBV2	.	TRBJ2-5	.	TGTGCCAGCAGTGGTGTCTCGACAGACGAAGAGACCCAGTACTTC	CASSGVSTDEETQYF
TRBV7-9	.	TRBJ1-1	.	TGTGCCAGCAGCTTAATGCGGGGAGCTTTCTTT	CASSLMRGAFF
TRBV7-3	.	TRBJ2-2	.	TGTGCCAGCAGCTTAGTCTCGGGAACCGGGGAGCTGTTTTTT	CASSLVSGTGELFF
TRBV5-4	.	TRBJ1-2	.	TGTGCCAGCAGCACCAACGCAGGGGTGGATGGCTACACCTTC	CASSTNAGVDGYTF
TRBV4-2	.	TRBJ2-7	TRBD1	TGTGCCAGCAGCCAAGACTCAGGGGGTAGCGCTATCCCCCACGAGCAGTACTTC	CASSQDSGGSAIPHEQYF
TRBV6-6	few	TRBJ1-1	TRBD1	TGTGCCAGCAGGACCGGGACAGGGGGGTGGAACACTGAAGCTTTCTTT	CASRTGTGGWNTEAFF
TRBV11-1	once	TRBJ2-2	.	TGTGCCAGCAGCCCCATGACCGGGGAGCTGTTTTTT	CASSPMTGELFF
TRBV6-5	.	TRBJ1-1	.	TGTGCCAGCAGTTATGGGGCGGTGGGCACTGAAGCCTTCTTT	CASSYGAVGTEAFF
TRBV5-4	once	TRBJ2-1	TRBD2	TGTGCCAGCAGTCTGGCGAGGACTAGCGGGATTTCTGAGCAGTTCTTC	CASSLARTSGISEQFF
TRBV5-8	.	TRBJ2-1	.	TGTGCCAGCAGCTTGGCCGGGATTGGTTACAATGAGCAGTTCTTC	CASSLAGIGYNEQFF
TRBV9	.	TRBJ2-1	TRBD1	TGTGCCAGCAGCTCCCGGGACAGGGGGACCCTTCTTGGTGAGCAGTTCTTC	CASSSRDRGTLLGEQFF
TRBV15	.	TRBJ1-1	TRBD1	TGTGCCACCAGCGGGGTGGGGACGACAGGGGGCAAGGGGAACACTGAAGCTTTCTTT	CATSGVGTTGGKGNTEAFF
TRBV7-2	.	TRBJ2-3	TRBD2	TGTGCCAGCAGCTCGGGGGGGCCCAGAGATACGCAGTATTTT	CASSSGGPRDTQYF
TRBV5-8	.	TRBJ2-5	TRBD2	TGTGCCAGCAGCTTGGGGACTAGCGGGACTGGGGGAGAGACCCAGTACTTC	CASSLGTSGTGGETQYF
TRBV7-9	.	TRBJ1-2	.	TGTGCCAGCAGCCATTCAGGAGGGCGCTATGGCTACACCTTC	CASSHSGGRYGYTF
TRBV18	once	TRBJ1-5	.	TGTGCCAGCTCACCAAGATCAGGGGTTAGCAATCAGCCCCAGCATTTT	CASSPRSGVSNQPQHF
TRBV6-6	few	TRBJ1-6	.	TGTGCCAGCAGTTACTCGATGGAGTATTCACCCCTCCACTTT	CASSYSMEYSPLHF
TRBV13	few	TRBJ1-1	TRBD1	TGTGCCAGCAGCCTCCGACAGGGTAACACTGAAGCTTTCTTT	CASSLRQGNTEAFF
TRBV29-1	.	TRBJ2-1	.	TGCAGCGTGACTAGAGATTCCAATGAGCAGTTCTTC	CSVTRDSNEQFF
TRBV14	.	TRBJ1-2	TRBD1	TGTGCCAGCAGCCAAGATTGGTTCTTGAGCAGGGGGCTCACGGTGGGCTACACCTTC	CASSQDWFLSRGLTVGYTF
TRBV7-2	.	TRBJ2-1	TRBD2	TGTGCCAGCAGCTTCTCACTAGCGGGACGGGAGCAGTTCTTC	CASSFSLAGREQFF
TRBV18	.	TRBJ1-2	.	TGTGCCAGCTCACCATCGGCCGGAGCTAACTATGGCTACACCTTC	CASSPSAGANYGYTF
TRBV9	.	TRBJ2-3	TRBD2	TGTGCCAGCAGCGTAGGGAGCGGGAGGGTCACAGATACGCAGTATTTT	CASSVGSGRVTDTQYF
TRBV18	.	TRBJ2-3	.	TGTGCCAGCTCACCCAGGGAAACGACAGATACGCAGTATTTT	CASSPRETTDTQYF
TRBV7-6	.	TRBJ2-1	.	TGTGCCAGCAGCTCGCGGCCCCGGCAGTTCTTC	CASSSRPRQFF
TRBV6-5	.	TRBJ2-7	.	TGTGCCAGCAGCCCGCGAGCGGGTATACCCTACGAGCAGTACTTC	CASSPRAGIPYEQYF
TRBV19	.	TRBJ1-1	TRBD1	TGTGCCAGTAGTATCACAGGGGGAGGAACTGAAGCTTTCTTT	CASSITGGGTEAFF
TRBV10-2	.	TRBJ1-3	TRBD1	TGCGCCAGCAGACTACAGGGGTCGGGGGGAAACACCATATATTTT	CASRLQGSGGNTIYF
TRBV27	once	TRBJ1-5	.	TGTGCCAGCAGTTGGGGCCAGACTAGCAATCAGCCCCAGCATTTT	CASSWGQTSNQPQHF
TRBV5-1	.	TRBJ2-5	TRBD2	TGCGCCAGCAGCCCGACTAGCGGCCAAGAGACCCAGTACTTC	CASSPTSGQETQYF
TRBV18	once	TRBJ2-2	TRBD2	TGTGCCAGCTCACAGGGACTAGCGGGAGTTAAGACCGGGGAGCTGTTTTTT	CASSQGLAGVKTGELFF
TRBV7-9	.	TRBJ2-3	TRBD1	TGTGCCAGCAGCTCTATAAACTTACAGGGGGATACGCAGTATTTT	CASSSINLQGDTQYF
TRBV5-1	.	TRBJ2-4	TRBD2	TGCGCCAGCAGCTTGGAAGGACTAGTACTTGGCATTCAGTACTTC	CASSLEGLVLGIQYF
TRBV6-1	.	TRBJ1-1	.	TGTGCCATCCGCCCGGGGGGGGCGACTGAAGCTTTCTTT	CAIRPGGATEAFF